The 10 T cell receptor beta chains in this list originate from one sample, sequenced in a study of T cell responses to AZD1222 COVID-19 vaccine. Produced via immunoSEQ multiplex PCR; TCRdb's table is partial and in-frame only. The sample records some 100,000 clones, roughly nine tenths being singletons. This specimen was peripheral blood, taken on day 0 of AZD1222 vaccination. All receptors come from an adult in good health.

Details on this clone: At one of its ends the junction is not consistent with the germline gene, which may arise from a read error. The V gene is TRBV18, the J gene TRBJ2-1; TRBD2 matches at 16 bases. In germline, CDR1 is KGHSH, CDR2 LQKENI. The CDR3 extends over 19 amino acids. CDR3: CASSAPGTSGGGSYNEQFF. In DNA, the CDR3 is TGTGCCAGCTCAGCACCCGGGACTAGCGGGGGGGGGTCCTACAATGAGCAGTTCTTC.

The V call is TRBV19, the J call TRBJ1-1; TRBD1 might be the D (5 bases). The germline V gene has CDR1 LNHDA and CDR2 SQIVND (reference sequence). V was clipped by 6 bases and J by 0 bases, with 11 bases between them. The CDR3 covers 14 residues. The CDR3 spells CASRVTAMNTEAFF. CDR3 bases: TGTGCCAGTAGGGTGACAGCCATGAACACTGAAGCTTTCTTT.

V gene TRBV7-2 combines with J gene TRBJ1-6, with a weak D call TRBD1 (6 bases). The length of the CDR3 is 14 residues. Looked up from germline, CDR1 is SGHTA and CDR2 is FQGNSA. Trimming removed 8 bases at V and 7 bases at J, with 15 bases between. CDR3 in DNA: TGTGCCAGCCTCCCCCGGACAGACAATTCACCCCTCCACTTT. The encoded protein is CASLPRTDNSPLHF.

The CDR3 loop reads CASWEGFMGNQPQHF. CDR3 DNA sequence: TGTGCCAGCTGGGAGGGATTCATGGGTAATCAGCCCCAGCATTTT. The chain employs TRBV2 and TRBJ1-5, with D unresolved. CDR1 SNHLY and CDR2 FYNNEI come from the germline V gene. V was shortened by 8 bases and J by 4 bases, with 18 bases between the two germline ends. The CDR3 consists of 15 residues.

V usage is TRBV12-3 or TRBV12-4 and J usage is TRBJ1-1; D is undetermined. V gave up 6 bases and J gave up 1 base, with 6 bases separating them. This CDR3 spans 12 amino acids. The CDR3 reads CASSQRNTEAFF. In DNA, the CDR3 is TGTGCCAGCAGCCAGAGGAACACTGAAGCTTTCTTT.

This clone was recorded only once. This chain links TRBV5-1 with TRBJ2-3; D possibly corresponds to TRBD2 (6 bases). The CDR3 contains 15 residues. CDR1 is SGHRS, CDR2 YFSETQ, per germline. Trimming removed 5 bases at V and 2 bases at J, with 15 bases between. In DNA form, the CDR3 reads TGCGCCAGCAGTCCGTTGGCGGGGATCACAGATACGCAGTATTTT. It codes for CASSPLAGITDTQYF.

This clone was picked up one time. The chain combines TRBV11-2 with TRBJ2-1; 9 bases align to TRBD1. Trimming took 4 bases from V and 0 from J; bases not matched to a gene: 4. The length of the CDR3 is 16 residues. The germline CDR1 and CDR2 sequences are SGHAT and FQNNGV. The CDR3 region has the DNA TGTGCCAGCAGCTGGACAGGGGCAAGCTCCTACAATGAGCAGTTCTTC. Its translation is CASSWTGASSYNEQFF.

The rearrangement joins TRBV19 to TRBJ1-1, with D unclear. The CDR3 is made up of 12 amino acids. Trimming shortened V by 4 bases and J by 8 bases, and 11 bases separated the two germline ends. Per germline, CDR1 LNHDA and CDR2 SQIVND (reference sequence). The CDR3 bases are TGTGCCAGTAGTAGACGGACGTCCGAAGCTTTCTTT. It is translated as CASSRRTSEAFF.

The V and J genes are TRBV28 and TRBJ1-5, with a weak D call TRBD1 (5 bases). The CDR3 is 14 amino acids. The germline gives CDR1 MDHEN, CDR2 SYDVKM. V was trimmed by 2 bases and J by 3 bases, leaving 8 bases between them. Here the CDR3 reads CASSLRGNNQPQHF. The CDR3 region has the DNA TGTGCCAGCAGTTTACGGGGCAACAATCAGCCCCAGCATTTT.

The V gene is TRBV7-9, the J gene TRBJ1-6; D not certain. The CDR3 covers 13 residues. The germline V and J ends were trimmed by 5 bases and 10 bases, with 12 bases remaining between them. CDR1 and CDR2 (germline): SEHNR, FQNEAQ (reference sequence). The CDR3 coding sequence is TGTGCCAGCAGCGTTAGTAGTGGATCACCCCTCCACTTT. Translated: CASSVSSGSPLHF.